Listed below are T cell receptor beta chains from one sample, sequenced in a study of cytomegalovirus exposure and HLA in healthy donors. The assay was immunoSEQ multiplex PCR, and TCRdb's table has in-frame clones only and misses some. Seen here are approximately 220,000 clones, 80% to 95% observed once, and the top ten hold 1.1%. Material for sequencing was PBMCs. The origin of the receptors is a young woman in good health and CMV-seronegative. CDR3s include the opening cysteine and the closing phenylalanine or tryptophan. The order of the fields is CDR3 DNA, CDR3 protein, clone size, J gene, V gene, D gene. D genes are given only for firm matches. Clone size appears in some rows only: once, few, many, or a class for an expanded clone.

CDR3 DNA: TGCGCCAGCAGCCCCACCGCAGGGAAGAACACTGAAGCTTTCTTT
CDR3 protein: CASSPTAGKNTEAFF
clone size: NA
J gene: TRBJ1-1
V gene: TRBV5-1
D gene: NA

CDR3 DNA: TGTGCCAGCAGTCTCTCCCAGGGGGCGGGTGAAAAACTGTTTTTT
CDR3 protein: CASSLSQGAGEKLFF
clone size: NA
J gene: TRBJ1-4
V gene: TRBV27
D gene: TRBD1

CDR3 DNA: TGTGCCAGCAGCTTAGCAATGATGGCGGCAGTTCCTAACTATGGCTACACCTTC
CDR3 protein: CASSLAMMAAVPNYGYTF
clone size: NA
J gene: TRBJ1-2
V gene: TRBV7-8
D gene: NA

CDR3 DNA: TGCGCCAGCAGCCGGCAGGAGGGCGCCTACGAGCAGTACTTC
CDR3 protein: CASSRQEGAYEQYF
clone size: NA
J gene: TRBJ2-7
V gene: TRBV5-1
D gene: NA

CDR3 DNA: TGTGCCAGTATGGCGGGGAGTGAAGCTTTCTTT
CDR3 protein: CASMAGSEAFF
clone size: NA
J gene: TRBJ1-1
V gene: TRBV19
D gene: NA

CDR3 DNA: TGTGCCAGCAGTGACCAGGGGGTCAACGAGCAGTACTTC
CDR3 protein: CASSDQGVNEQYF
clone size: NA
J gene: TRBJ2-7
V gene: TRBV27
D gene: TRBD1

CDR3 DNA: TGTGCCAGCAGCACCCGGGGACAGTATAGCAATCAGCCCCAGCATTTT
CDR3 protein: CASSTRGQYSNQPQHF
clone size: NA
J gene: TRBJ1-5
V gene: TRBV7-8
D gene: TRBD1

CDR3 DNA: TGTGCCAGCTCACCATCCGCTTCAGGACAGGGATTTATCGGGGAGCTGTTTTTT
CDR3 protein: CASSPSASGQGFIGELFF
clone size: NA
J gene: TRBJ2-2
V gene: TRBV18
D gene: TRBD1

CDR3 DNA: TGCGCCAGCAGTGAGATTTCCGGACAGAGTTTGGGTGAGCAGTTCTTC
CDR3 protein: CASSEISGQSLGEQFF
clone size: NA
J gene: TRBJ2-1
V gene: TRBV10-1
D gene: NA

CDR3 DNA: TGTGCCTGGAGTGGGAGGGAGGGGGGATTGAGCACTGAAGCTTTCTTT
CDR3 protein: CAWSGREGGLSTEAFF
clone size: NA
J gene: TRBJ1-1
V gene: TRBV30
D gene: NA

CDR3 DNA: TGTGCCAGCAGTACTAGCGGGAGCCCCCAAGAGACCCAGTACTTC
CDR3 protein: CASSTSGSPQETQYF
clone size: NA
J gene: TRBJ2-5
V gene: TRBV6-8
D gene: TRBD2

CDR3 DNA: TGTGCCAGCAGCTTAGGGGGCCTGGGAGGCTACACCTTC
CDR3 protein: CASSLGGLGGYTF
clone size: NA
J gene: TRBJ1-2
V gene: TRBV7-8
D gene: NA

CDR3 DNA: TGTGCCAGCAGACAGCGGAGCTCTGGGGCCAACGTCCTGACTTTC
CDR3 protein: CASRQRSSGANVLTF
clone size: NA
J gene: TRBJ2-6
V gene: TRBV5-8
D gene: NA

CDR3 DNA: TGTGCCAGCAGTGGACCTTTGGCTAGCGGGAGGTCCTACGAGCAGTACTTC
CDR3 protein: CASSGPLASGRSYEQYF
clone size: once
J gene: TRBJ2-7
V gene: TRBV6-1
D gene: TRBD2

CDR3 DNA: TGTGCCAGTACCCTTTTATGGAACACTGAAGCTTTCTTT
CDR3 protein: CASTLLWNTEAFF
clone size: NA
J gene: TRBJ1-1
V gene: TRBV19
D gene: NA

CDR3 DNA: TGTGCCAGCAGTGAAGAAGGGACAGGGGGGAATCAGCCCCAGCATTTT
CDR3 protein: CASSEEGTGGNQPQHF
clone size: NA
J gene: TRBJ1-5
V gene: TRBV6-1
D gene: TRBD1

CDR3 DNA: TGTGCCAGCAGTGACTGGGCGGGAGATGCTACGCAGTATTTT
CDR3 protein: CASSDWAGDATQYF
clone size: NA
J gene: TRBJ2-3
V gene: TRBV6-4
D gene: TRBD2

CDR3 DNA: TGTGCCTGCTCACAGGGGGTTCGAGGCTACACCTTC
CDR3 protein: CACSQGVRGYTF
clone size: once
J gene: TRBJ1-2
V gene: TRBV30
D gene: TRBD1

CDR3 DNA: TGTGCCAGCAGAACTAGCGGGGGCCCCAATGAGCAGTTCTTC
CDR3 protein: CASRTSGGPNEQFF
clone size: NA
J gene: TRBJ2-1
V gene: TRBV2
D gene: TRBD2

CDR3 DNA: TGTGCCAGCAGCAAAGCGGGGGGAGGGCCTGGAGATACGCAGTATTTT
CDR3 protein: CASSKAGGGPGDTQYF
clone size: NA
J gene: TRBJ2-3
V gene: TRBV21-1
D gene: NA